Given below is one T cell receptor beta chain in context. Repertoires were generated with immunoSEQ multiplex PCR, while TCRdb's copy carries only in-frame clones and drops some. The table shows approximately 130,000 clones, with 89% occurring only once. This sample is drawn from a study of control samples from healthy donors and cancer patients. The sequencing input was blood. The TCR comes from a man in his fifties in good health.

DNA for the CDR3: TGTGCCAGCAGTACGGACGGAACTAAACTGTTTTTT. Amino acids: CASSTDGTKLFF. The chain links TRBV6-2 or TRBV6-3 to TRBJ1-4; no clear D. Deletions cut 5 bases from V and 11 bases from J, with 12 bases between. CDR1 is MNHEY, CDR2 SVGEGT, per germline. The CDR3 has 12 amino acids.